The entry that follows covers one TCR beta chain sequence. The data were taken from a study of T cell changes during pregnancy in multiple sclerosis. Using immunoSEQ multiplex PCR, the repertoire was profiled, and TCRdb retains in-frame clones only, with some absent. The sample holds roughly 100,000 clones; roughly 91% are singletons and the top ten take around 1.7%. The ends lost 4 bases at V and 0 bases at J; junction bases unmatched: 8. There are 17 residues in the CDR3. Looked up from germline, CDR1 is SGHRS and CDR2 is YFSETQ. The specimen was peripheral blood, collected after pregnancy. The rearrangement joins TRBV5-1 to TRBJ2-3, with 10 nucleotides matching TRBD2. The clonotype originates from a female donor in good health, enrolled as a control in a pregnancy study. Here the CDR3 DNA reads TGCGCCAGCAGCGGGAGTAGCGGGGGGTCTAGCACAGATACGCAGTATTTT. Translation: CASSGSSGGSSTDTQYF.